The 16 T cell receptor beta chains below were found in one sample sequenced in a study of CD8+ T cells in alopecia areata. RNA extraction was followed by reverse transcription into cDNA, which acted as the sequencing template. Only in-frame clones appear in the TCRdb table, and some are missing; sequencing was by immunoSEQ multiplex PCR. This sample has 200,000 to 250,000 clones; 30% to 40% occur once, and the top ten carry around 0.48%. The treatment is: oral pan-JAK inhibitor, 5-10 mg twice daily. The sequencing used CD4+ T cells sorted from blood, collected at approximately week 34, from a patient treated with tofacitinib. The receptors were sampled from a human donor with alopecia areata.

This clone was detected only a few times. The gene calls are TRBV2 and TRBJ1-2; no firm D call. The germline V gene has CDR1 SNHLY and CDR2 FYNNEI. Trimming took off 3 bases at V and 8 bases at J, with 13 bases between the two ends. The CDR3 consists of 13 residues. The CDR3 loop is CASSETPVRGYTF. The DNA for the CDR3 is TGTGCCAGCAGTGAGACGCCAGTAAGAGGCTACACCTTC.

The chain is built from TRBV9 and TRBJ2-2, with D hard to call. In germline, CDR1 is SGDLS, CDR2 YYNGEE. The CDR3 has 15 residues. V shed 4 bases and J shed 4 bases, with 14 bases lying between them. DNA of the CDR3: TGTGCCAGCAGCCCCCGAGAGACGGGCACCGGGGAGCTGTTTTTT. Translated: CASSPRETGTGELFF.

The V call is TRBV6-6, the J call TRBJ1-1, with D uncertain. V was trimmed by 7 bases and J by 7 bases, leaving 13 bases between them. The CDR3 length is 12 residues. The germline V gene has CDR1 MNHNY and CDR2 SVGAGI (reference sequence). Here the CDR3 reads CASTLPGIEAFF. As DNA, the CDR3 is TGTGCCAGCACACTCCCGGGGATTGAAGCTTTCTTT.

The rearrangement joins TRBV30 to TRBJ2-5; 11 bases match TRBD2. J was trimmed by 4 bases and V by 5 bases; bases with no gene match: 9. The CDR3 contains 15 residues. Germline assignment: CDR1 GTSNPN and CDR2 SVGIG (reference sequence). CDR3 protein: CAWGGPSGRSETQYF. CDR3 nucleotide sequence: TGTGCCTGGGGAGGCCCTAGCGGGAGGTCAGAGACCCAGTACTTC.

This clone was recorded a few times. The J gene is TRBJ2-3, the V gene TRBV29-1; D call uncertain. The CDR3 is 13 amino acids. In germline, CDR1 is SQVTM, CDR2 ANQGSEA. Between the trimmed V and J ends, which lost 7 bases and 5 bases, there was a span of 16 bases. The CDR3 is CSARTEPRDTQYF. The CDR3, as DNA: TGCAGCGCTAGGACCGAGCCACGAGATACGCAGTATTTT.

In nucleotides, the CDR3 is TGTGCCAGCTCGCCCGGGACACGAGAAAAACTGTTTTTT. Translated, it gives CASSPGTREKLFF. This chain links TRBV25-1 with TRBJ1-4; D possibly corresponds to TRBD1 (6 bases). V was shortened by 8 bases and J by 8 bases, with 15 bases between the two germline ends. Looked up from germline, CDR1 is MGHDK and CDR2 is SYGVNS. The CDR3 sequence is 13 residues long.

This clone was counted only a few times. This sequence joins TRBV30 and TRBJ1-2; 7 nucleotides agree with TRBD1. From germline, CDR1 is GTSNPN and CDR2 SVGIG (reference sequence). The ends lost 6 bases at V and 2 bases at J; junction bases unmatched: 6. This CDR3 has 13 residues. CDR3 coding DNA: TGTGCCTGCCAGGACAGGAAGAACTATGGCTACACCTTC. Its translation: CACQDRKNYGYTF.

This chain joins TRBV5-1 and TRBJ2-3, with TRBD1 matching over 9 bases. The CDR3 is made up of 15 amino acids. Germline V gives CDR1 SGHRS, CDR2 YFSETQ. V shed 6 bases and J 3 bases; nucleotides not matched to a gene: 8. CDR3 sequence (DNA): TGCGCCAGCACGCCGGGACAGGGAGTAACAGATACGCAGTATTTT. This gives the protein CASTPGQGVTDTQYF.

This clone was seen a handful of times. The chain is built from TRBV7-9 and TRBJ2-3; 9 bases fit TRBD1. V was clipped by 10 bases and J by 3 bases; unmatched bases: 5. The germline V gene encodes CDR1 SEHNR and CDR2 FQNEAQ (reference sequence). This CDR3 has 13 amino acids. DNA for the CDR3: TGTGCCAACGAACAGGGGGCTACAGATACGCAGTATTTT. Translating gives CANEQGATDTQYF.

The genes are TRBV27 and TRBJ1-5; 10 bases map to TRBD1. Trimming at V came to 3 bases and at J to 6 bases, leaving 14 bases not matched to a gene. The CDR3 length is 18 residues. Per the germline V gene, CDR1 is MNHEY and CDR2 is SMNVEV (reference sequence). The CDR3 spells CASSFSGQGLRSGQPQHF. CDR3 DNA sequence: TGTGCCAGCAGTTTCTCGGGACAGGGGTTAAGATCGGGTCAGCCCCAGCATTTT.

V and J are TRBV7-9 and TRBJ2-1; no reliable D call. Germline CDR1 and CDR2: SEHNR and FQNEAQ (reference sequence). Deletions cut 5 bases from V and 7 bases from J, with 6 bases between. This CDR3 region has 11 residues. The DNA for the CDR3 is TGTGCCAGCAGCGCCCCTAATGAGCAGTTCTTC. Its translation: CASSAPNEQFF.

The chain has TRBV10-3 and TRBJ2-5; 16 bases match TRBD2. The V gene's germline CDR1 is ENHRY and CDR2 SYGVKD. The ends lost 7 bases at V and 4 bases at J; junction bases unmatched: 12. The CDR3 length is 18 residues. CDR3: CAIKAGLAGGVSPETQYF. The CDR3 bases are TGTGCCATCAAGGCGGGACTAGCGGGAGGGGTTTCTCCAGAGACCCAGTACTTC.

This chain links TRBV19 with TRBJ2-7, with D maybe TRBD2 (6 bases). Trimming cost V 3 bases and J 3 bases, with 9 bases left between them. Germline lookup yields CDR1 LNHDA and CDR2 SQIVND (reference sequence). This CDR3 contains 13 residues. CDR3 in DNA: TGTGCCAGTAGTATCGGGAGAAACTACGAGCAGTACTTC. It is translated as CASSIGRNYEQYF.

CDR3 region: CASSVSPTGNQPQHF. The CDR3 DNA is TGTGCCAGCAGCGTAAGCCCTACCGGCAATCAGCCCCAGCATTTT. This chain joins TRBV9 and TRBJ1-5; D remains ambiguous. V shed 1 base and J shed 2 bases, with 10 bases lying between them. Germline V gene sequence: CDR1 SGDLS, CDR2 YYNGEE. The length of the CDR3 is 15 residues.

This clone was detected only a few times. V and J are TRBV5-1 and TRBJ2-3; no clear D gene. This CDR3 spans 14 amino acids. Per the germline V gene, CDR1 is SGHRS and CDR2 is YFSETQ. Between the trimmed V and J ends, which lost 0 bases and 6 bases, there was a span of 11 bases. The CDR3 bases are TGCGCCAGCAGCTTGGAACAGCAAACCGATACGCAGTATTTT. This translates into CASSLEQQTDTQYF.

The V gene is TRBV29-1, the J gene TRBJ2-7; 9 bases fit TRBD1. The CDR3 runs 12 residues. CDR1 and CDR2 (germline): SQVTM, ANQGSEA. V lost 4 bases to trimming and J lost 4 bases; unmatched junction nucleotides: 2. CDR3 amino acids: CSVAGQGYEQYF. CDR3 nucleotide sequence: TGCAGCGTTGCGGGACAGGGTTACGAGCAGTACTTC.